This is a list of T cell receptor beta chains from one sample in a study of blood T cell repertoires in COVID-19. Some clones are missing from TCRdb's copy, which holds only in-frame ones; the method was immunoSEQ multiplex PCR. This table has almost 250,000 clones, 75% to 85% appearing once. Sequenced sample: PBMCs or T cells enriched from blood (not recorded which). Every receptor here comes from a woman aged 50 to 65 with acute COVID-19. Both conserved end residues are part of each CDR3. D genes are given only for firm matches. Clone size is stated in some rows and not others, as once, few, many or a class when expanded.

clone size	J gene	V gene	D gene	CDR3 DNA	CDR3 protein
once	TRBJ1-1	TRBV6-2/TRBV6-3	-	TGTGCCAGCAGTTACTCGACACTAGAAACTGAAGCTTTCTTT	CASSYSTLETEAFF
many	TRBJ1-4	TRBV27	TRBD1	TGTGCCAGCAGTTCAGAACAGGGGGCTAATGAAAAACTGTTTTTT	CASSSEQGANEKLFF
-	TRBJ1-5	TRBV7-8	TRBD1	TGTGCCAGCAGGGCGGGACAGGGATACAATCAGCCCCAGCATTTT	CASRAGQGYNQPQHF
-	TRBJ2-7	TRBV7-2	TRBD1	TGTGCCAGCAGCCCCTGGACAGGGGGGAGGCTCGAGCAGTACTTC	CASSPWTGGRLEQYF
-	TRBJ1-1	TRBV19	TRBD1	TGTGCCAGTAGTAGGGACAGGTGGAACACTGAAGCTTTCTTT	CASSRDRWNTEAFF
-	TRBJ2-2	TRBV7-9	-	TGTGCCAGCAGCTTAGAGAGCACGGACACCGGGGAGCTGTTTTTT	CASSLESTDTGELFF
-	TRBJ1-2	TRBV5-5	-	TGTGCCAGCAGCTTGTCCCCGGGGAACCGGGATGGCTACACCTTC	CASSLSPGNRDGYTF
-	TRBJ2-7	TRBV7-2	TRBD2	TGTGCCAGCAGCCCGGGGCTAGCGGGGGGGCAGAACGAGCAGTACTTC	CASSPGLAGGQNEQYF
-	TRBJ1-1	TRBV12-3/TRBV12-4	-	TGTGCCAGCAAAAGACACACGAACACTGAAGCTTTCTTT	CASKRHTNTEAFF
-	TRBJ2-1	TRBV7-9	-	TGTGCCAGCAGATTCGACAGGAACAATGAGCAGTTCTTC	CASRFDRNNEQFF
once	TRBJ1-1	TRBV5-1	TRBD1	TGCGCCAGCGGGACTGGACAGGCGAAGAACACTGAAGCTTTCTTT	CASGTGQAKNTEAFF
-	TRBJ1-1	TRBV3-1/TRBV3-2	TRBD1	TGTGCCAGCAGCCAAAAAGGGACAGGGGTTACTGAAGCTTTCTTT	CASSQKGTGVTEAFF
-	TRBJ1-5	TRBV6-5	-	TGTGCCAGCAGTTACTCACAGGGATATCAGCCCCAGCATTTT	CASSYSQGYQPQHF
-	TRBJ1-4	TRBV11-2	TRBD1	TGTGCCAGCAGCTCCGGGACAGGTGCTTATAATGAAAAACTGTTTTTT	CASSSGTGAYNEKLFF
-	TRBJ1-1	TRBV7-2	TRBD1	TGTGCCAGCAGGGGGACAGGGACGACTGAAGCTTTCTTT	CASRGTGTTEAFF
-	TRBJ2-1	TRBV27	-	TGTGCCAGCAGTTTATTTTCGGGCAGGGGCACCTACAATGAGCAGTTCTTC	CASSLFSGRGTYNEQFF
-	TRBJ2-5	TRBV19	TRBD1	TGTGCCAGTAGTAGGGGACAGACAACCCAAGAGACCCAGTACTTC	CASSRGQTTQETQYF
few	TRBJ2-7	TRBV5-4	TRBD1	TGTGCCAGCAGCTTTGGACAGGGAAGGTACGAGCAGTACTTC	CASSFGQGRYEQYF